The 14 T cell receptor beta chains presented below share a single source sample, sequenced in a study of regulatory T cells in long-lasting Graves disease. Researchers made TCR beta libraries by using iRepertoire HTBI primers and running Arm-PCR on CDR3 regions. TCRdb re-called the multiplex PCR reads with MiXCR, one entry per CDR3 protein. In the table there are roughly 420,000 distinct CDR3 sequences, around a sixth of which are singletons. Time point specified: newly diagnosed GD, antithyroid drugs for less than 3 months. Following extraction of RNA from PBMCs, that RNA was used to make the TCR library. The material sequenced was peripheral blood mononuclear cells (PBMCs), taken at new diagnosis, from a patient treated with antithyroid drugs. These receptors originate from a female donor with Graves disease.

This clonotype was picked up many times. This rearrangement joins TRBV28 to TRBJ2-1, with 11 bases identical to TRBD2. Per the germline V gene, CDR1 is MDHEN and CDR2 is SYDVKM. CDR3 length: 19 amino acids. V dropped 2 bases and J dropped 6; count of bases not matched to a gene: 15. CDR3 in DNA: TGTGCCAGCAGTTTAACCCCCTGGGCTAGCGGGAGGCTTGGCAATGAGCAGTTCTTC. Its protein is CASSLTPWASGRLGNEQFF.

This clonotype was found many times. The rearrangement uses TRBV11-2 and TRBJ1-4, with TRBD1 matching 7 bases. The CDR3 runs to 14 residues. Germline loops: CDR1 SGHAT, CDR2 FQNNGV. Trimming took 2 bases from V and 7 from J; bases not matched to a gene: 4. CDR3 bases: TGTGCCAGCAGCTTACAGGGGGTTGGTGAAAAACTGTTTTTT. This encodes CASSLQGVGEKLFF.

This clonotype was seen many times. The chain uses TRBV29-1 and TRBJ1-1; D unclear. Trimming left V 7 bases short and J 8 bases short, with 20 bases between. The CDR3 consists of 13 residues. Germline CDR1 reads SQVTM; CDR2 reads ANQGSEA. The CDR3 spells CSAEVSPLGEAFF. CDR3 sequence (DNA): TGCAGCGCCGAGGTCAGCCCCTTGGGGGAAGCTTTCTTT.

This clonotype was seen ten or more times. The V gene is TRBV19, the J gene TRBJ2-1; TRBD2 matches at 9 bases. Trimming removed 5 bases from V and 7 bases from J; junction bases left unmatched: 9. The V gene's germline CDR1 is LNHDA and CDR2 SQIVND (reference sequence). This CDR3 spans 15 amino acids. CDR3 coding DNA: TGTGCCAGTAGTGGCTTGCGGGAGGGCCAAAATGAGCAGTTCTTC. It translates to CASSGLREGQNEQFF.

Concerning this clonotype itself: A much larger clone is a single base away; this may be a read error. This chain links TRBV7-9 with TRBJ2-1; 7 positions agree with TRBD2. The V gene's germline CDR1 is SEHNR and CDR2 FQNEAQ (reference sequence). The CDR3 is made up of 20 amino acids. Unmatched junction bases numbered 15, after V lost 0 bases and J lost 1 base. In DNA form, the CDR3 reads TGTGCCAGCAGCTTAGCGGCGGGACCAGCGGGGATTCCTTCCTACAATGAGCAGTTCTTC. It yields the protein CASSLAAGPAGIPSYNEQFF.

This clonotype was counted ten times or more. The chain uses TRBV24-1 and TRBJ2-3, with unresolved D. This CDR3 has 14 amino acids. V dropped 6 bases and J dropped 6 bases, with 15 bases sitting between them. Germline assignment: CDR1 KGHDR and CDR2 SFDVKD. In nucleotides, the CDR3 is TGTGCCACCAGTCCAAAGTACCCTATGGATACGCAGTATTTT. Amino acid sequence: CATSPKYPMDTQYF.

This clonotype has just a few counts. In DNA, the CDR3 is TGCGCCAGCAGCTTGCCCGGGACTAGCGGCTACAATGAGCAGTTCTTC. It translates to CASSLPGTSGYNEQFF. The chain is built from TRBV5-1 and TRBJ2-1; 11 positions agree with TRBD2. Germline lookup yields CDR1 SGHRS and CDR2 YFSETQ. After removal of 1 base from V and 3 bases from J, the junction contained 3 bases not matched to a gene. This CDR3 has 16 residues.

This clonotype was seen ten or more times. The chain uses TRBV5-1 and TRBJ2-7; 9 nucleotides align to TRBD1. With 0 bases clipped from V and 2 bases from J, the junction kept 6 bases outside the gene matches. This CDR3 region has 16 residues. Germline values: CDR1 SGHRS, CDR2 YFSETQ. CDR3 region: CASSLGPGQGTYEQYF. The CDR3 DNA reads TGCGCCAGCAGCTTGGGACCGGGACAGGGTACCTACGAGCAGTACTTC.

This clonotype was observed a handful of times. In this CDR3 the conserved last residue, phenylalanine or tryptophan, is missing, so a read error is likely. V is TRBV7-6 and J is TRBJ2-3; 10 nucleotides align to TRBD2. Trimming cost V 5 bases and J 3 bases; bases outside gene matches: 8. Germline values: CDR1 SGHVS, CDR2 FNYEAQ. The CDR3 sequence is 16 residues long. For the CDR3, the DNA is TGTGCCAGCAGCGGCCTAGCGGGGGCCTTAACAGATACGCAGTATTTG. Its translation is CASSGLAGALTDTQYL.

This chain links TRBV7-6 with TRBJ2-5, with D perhaps matching TRBD1 (6 bases). V gave up 5 bases and J gave up 4 bases, with 17 bases separating them. Germline CDR1 and CDR2: SGHVS and FNYEAQ. The CDR3 extends over 15 amino acids. Here the CDR3 reads CASSATGIGGETQYF. In nucleotides, the CDR3 is TGTGCCAGCAGCGCAACAGGGATTGGGGGAGAGACCCAGTACTTC.

The chain employs TRBV11-3 and TRBJ2-3, with 8 bases fitting TRBD2. Germline values: CDR1 SGHNT, CDR2 YENEEA. V gave up 5 bases and J gave up 0 bases; unmatched junction bases: 7. This CDR3 has 16 amino acids. DNA for the CDR3: TGTGCCAGCAGCATTGGACTAGCAGAAAGCACAGATACGCAGTATTTT. Translated, it gives CASSIGLAESTDTQYF.

In this sample, this clonotype turned up many times. The V call is TRBV12-5, the J call TRBJ1-4, with D uncertain. The CDR3 is made up of 14 amino acids. From germline, CDR1 is LGHNT and CDR2 FRNRAP. Trimming removed 1 base from V and 4 bases from J, with 7 bases in between. CDR3 nucleotides: TGTGCTAGTGGTTTGGGCCCGAGTAATGAAAAACTGTTTTTT. It specifies CASGLGPSNEKLFF.

This clonotype was observed many times. The J gene is TRBJ2-5, the V gene TRBV7-2; TRBD1 might be the D (6 bases). From germline, CDR1 is SGHTA and CDR2 FQGNSA. The CDR3 consists of 14 residues. V dropped 5 bases and J dropped 1 base, with 11 bases sitting between them. CDR3 nucleotide sequence: TGTGCCAGCAGCCCTCTAGGGGGCCAAGAGACCCAGTACTTC. The encoded protein is CASSPLGGQETQYF. Filled out from reference TRBV7-2 and TRBJ2-5, the complete variable domain reads GAGVSQSPSNKVTEKGKDVELRCDPISGHTALYWYRQSLGQGLEFLIYFQGNSAPDKSGLPSDRFSAERTGGSVSTLTIQRTQQEDSAVYLCASSPLGGQETQYFGPGTRLLVL.

There are many counts of this clonotype. V is TRBV3-1 and J is TRBJ2-2, with D maybe TRBD2 (5 bases). The CDR3 runs to 15 residues. Trimming stripped 0 bases from V and 9 bases from J, with 14 bases between. Looked up from germline, CDR1 is LGHDT and CDR2 is YNNKEL (reference sequence). The CDR3 spells CASSQDVGVPRELFF. CDR3 bases: TGTGCCAGCAGCCAAGATGTCGGGGTTCCAAGGGAGCTGTTTTTT.